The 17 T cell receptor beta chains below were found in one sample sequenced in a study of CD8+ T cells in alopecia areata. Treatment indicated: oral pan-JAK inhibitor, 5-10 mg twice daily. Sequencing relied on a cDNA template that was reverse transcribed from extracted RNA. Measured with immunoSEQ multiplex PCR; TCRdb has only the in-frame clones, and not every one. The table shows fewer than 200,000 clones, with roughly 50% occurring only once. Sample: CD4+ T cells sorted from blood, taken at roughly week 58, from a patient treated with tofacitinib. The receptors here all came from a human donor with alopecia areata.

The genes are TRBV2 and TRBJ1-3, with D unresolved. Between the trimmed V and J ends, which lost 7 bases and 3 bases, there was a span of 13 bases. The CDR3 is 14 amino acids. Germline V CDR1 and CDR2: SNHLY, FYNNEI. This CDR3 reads CASNWTPSGNTIYF. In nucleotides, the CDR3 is TGTGCCAGCAATTGGACGCCGAGTGGAAACACCATATATTTT.

Here the CDR3 reads CASSEGQGTNTEAFF. As DNA, the CDR3 is TGCGCCAGCAGCGAGGGACAGGGGACGAACACTGAAGCTTTCTTT. This rearrangement joins TRBV5-1 to TRBJ1-1, with 10 bases that match TRBD1. V trimming: 4 bases; J trimming: 1 base; junction bases outside the gene matches: 4. This CDR3 region has 15 residues. Per the germline V gene, CDR1 is SGHRS and CDR2 is YFSETQ.

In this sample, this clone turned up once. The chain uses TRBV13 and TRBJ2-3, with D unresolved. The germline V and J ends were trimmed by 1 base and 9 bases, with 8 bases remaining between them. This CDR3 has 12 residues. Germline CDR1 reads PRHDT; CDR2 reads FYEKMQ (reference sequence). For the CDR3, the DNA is TGTGCCAGCAGCTTAGCCCCCGAGACGCAGTATTTT. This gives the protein CASSLAPETQYF.

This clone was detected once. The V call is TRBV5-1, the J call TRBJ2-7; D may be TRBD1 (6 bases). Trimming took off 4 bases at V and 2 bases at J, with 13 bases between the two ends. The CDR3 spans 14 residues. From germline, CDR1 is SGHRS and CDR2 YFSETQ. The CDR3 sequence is CASSVTGQAYEQYF. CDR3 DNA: TGCGCCAGCAGCGTAACAGGGCAGGCCTACGAGCAGTACTTC.

CDR3 DNA sequence: TGCGCCAGCAGTCAATCTGGGACAGGGATGAATGAGCAGTTCTTC. This translates into CASSQSGTGMNEQFF. The chain carries TRBV23-1 and TRBJ2-1; TRBD1 matches 9 bases. TRBV23-1 is annotated as an ORF whose role is uncertain. This CDR3 contains 15 residues. Trimming took 0 bases from V and 7 from J; bases not matched to a gene: 4.

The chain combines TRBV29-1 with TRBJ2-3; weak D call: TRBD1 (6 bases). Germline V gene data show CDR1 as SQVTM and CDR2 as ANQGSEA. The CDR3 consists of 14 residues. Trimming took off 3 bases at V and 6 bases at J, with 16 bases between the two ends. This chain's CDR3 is CSVDTGPSADTQYF. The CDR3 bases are TGCAGCGTTGATACAGGGCCCTCAGCCGATACGCAGTATTTT.

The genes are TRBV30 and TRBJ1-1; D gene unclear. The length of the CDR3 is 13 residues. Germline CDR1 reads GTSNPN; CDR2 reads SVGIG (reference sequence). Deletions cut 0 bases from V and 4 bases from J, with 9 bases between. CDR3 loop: CAWSVRESTEAFF. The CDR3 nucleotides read TGTGCCTGGAGTGTACGGGAGTCCACTGAAGCTTTCTTT.

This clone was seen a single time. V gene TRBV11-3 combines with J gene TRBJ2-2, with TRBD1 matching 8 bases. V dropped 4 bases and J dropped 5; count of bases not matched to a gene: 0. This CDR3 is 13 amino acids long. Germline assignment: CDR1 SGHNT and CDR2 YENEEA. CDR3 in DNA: TGTGCCAGCAGCTGGACAGGGACCGGGGAGCTGTTTTTT. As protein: CASSWTGTGELFF.

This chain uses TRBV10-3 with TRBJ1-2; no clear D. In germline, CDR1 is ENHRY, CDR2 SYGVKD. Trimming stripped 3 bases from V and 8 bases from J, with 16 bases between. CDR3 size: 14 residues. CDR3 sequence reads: CAISEGGGQRGYTF. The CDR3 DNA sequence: TGTGCCATCAGTGAAGGTGGAGGGCAGAGAGGCTACACCTTC.

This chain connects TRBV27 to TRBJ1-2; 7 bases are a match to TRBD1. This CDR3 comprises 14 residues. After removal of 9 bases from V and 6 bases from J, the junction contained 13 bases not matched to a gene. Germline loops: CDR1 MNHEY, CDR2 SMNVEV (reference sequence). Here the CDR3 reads CASRETGKSNGYTF. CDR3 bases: TGTGCCAGTAGAGAGACAGGGAAGTCGAATGGCTACACCTTC.

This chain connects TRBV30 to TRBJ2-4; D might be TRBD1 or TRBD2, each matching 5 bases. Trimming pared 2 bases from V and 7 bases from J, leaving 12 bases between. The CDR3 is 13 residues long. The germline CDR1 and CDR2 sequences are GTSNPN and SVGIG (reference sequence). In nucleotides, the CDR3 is TGTGCCTGGAGTTATACTGGGGGTAACATTCAGTACTTC. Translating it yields CAWSYTGGNIQYF.

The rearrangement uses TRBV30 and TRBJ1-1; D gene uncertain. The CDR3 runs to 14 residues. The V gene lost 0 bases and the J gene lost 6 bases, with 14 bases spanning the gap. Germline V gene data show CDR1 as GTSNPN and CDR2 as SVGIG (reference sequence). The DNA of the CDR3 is TGTGCCTGGAGTGTAAGAAGGGTCGGGCCTGAAGCTTTCTTT. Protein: CAWSVRRVGPEAFF. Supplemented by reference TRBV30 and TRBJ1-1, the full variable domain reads SQTIHQWPATLVQPVGSPLSLECTVEGTSNPNLYWYRQAAGRGLQLLFYSVGIGQISSEVPQNLSASRPQDRQFILSSKKLLLSDSGFYLCAWSVRRVGPEAFFGQGTRLTVV.

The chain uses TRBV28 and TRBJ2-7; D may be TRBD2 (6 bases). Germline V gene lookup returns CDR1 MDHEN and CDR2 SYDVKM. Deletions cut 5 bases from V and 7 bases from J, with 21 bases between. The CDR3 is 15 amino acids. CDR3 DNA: TGTGCCAGCAGTCCACCGGGACTGAGGTCTGGTGAGCAGTACTTC. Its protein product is CASSPPGLRSGEQYF.

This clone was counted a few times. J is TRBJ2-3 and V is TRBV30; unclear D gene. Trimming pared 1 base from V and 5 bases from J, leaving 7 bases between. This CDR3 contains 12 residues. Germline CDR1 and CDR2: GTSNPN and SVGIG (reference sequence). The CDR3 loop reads CAWSGVGDTQYF. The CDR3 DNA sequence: TGTGCCTGGAGTGGGGTTGGAGATACGCAGTATTTT.

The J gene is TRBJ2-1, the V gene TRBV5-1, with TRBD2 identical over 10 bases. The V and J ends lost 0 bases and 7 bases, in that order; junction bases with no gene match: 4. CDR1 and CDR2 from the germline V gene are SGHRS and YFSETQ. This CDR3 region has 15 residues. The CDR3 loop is CASSLEASGGNEQFF. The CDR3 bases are TGCGCCAGCAGCTTGGAGGCTAGCGGGGGTAATGAGCAGTTCTTC.

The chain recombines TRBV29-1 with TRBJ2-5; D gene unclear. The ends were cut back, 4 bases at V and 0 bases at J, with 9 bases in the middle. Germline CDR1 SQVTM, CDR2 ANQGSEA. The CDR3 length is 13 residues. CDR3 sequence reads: CSVVALYQETQYF. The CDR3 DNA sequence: TGCAGCGTTGTAGCACTGTACCAAGAGACCCAGTACTTC.

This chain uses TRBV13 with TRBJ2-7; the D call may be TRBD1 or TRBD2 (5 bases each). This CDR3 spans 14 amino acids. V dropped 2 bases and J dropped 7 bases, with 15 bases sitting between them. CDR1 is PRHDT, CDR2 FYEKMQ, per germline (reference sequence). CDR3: CASSLREGRREQYF. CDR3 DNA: TGTGCCAGCAGCTTACGCGAGGGGAGAAGGGAGCAGTACTTC.